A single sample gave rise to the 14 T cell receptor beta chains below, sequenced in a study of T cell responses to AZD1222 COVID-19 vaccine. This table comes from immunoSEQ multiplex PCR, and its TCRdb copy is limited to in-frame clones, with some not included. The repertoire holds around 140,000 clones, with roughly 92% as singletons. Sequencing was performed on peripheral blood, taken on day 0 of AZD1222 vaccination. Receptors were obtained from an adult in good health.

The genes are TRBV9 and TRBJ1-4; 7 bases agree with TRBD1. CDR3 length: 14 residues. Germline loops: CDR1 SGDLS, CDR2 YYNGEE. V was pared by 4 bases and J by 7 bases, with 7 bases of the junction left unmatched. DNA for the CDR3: TGTGCCAGCAGCCCGGACAGGAGCCTTGAAAAACTGTTTTTT. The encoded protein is CASSPDRSLEKLFF.

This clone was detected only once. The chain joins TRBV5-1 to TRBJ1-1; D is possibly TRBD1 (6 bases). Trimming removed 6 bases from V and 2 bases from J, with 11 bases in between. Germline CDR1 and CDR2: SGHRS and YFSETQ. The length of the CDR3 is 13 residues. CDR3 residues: CASTQGSNTEAFF. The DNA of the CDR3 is TGCGCCAGCACGCAGGGGTCTAACACTGAAGCTTTCTTT.

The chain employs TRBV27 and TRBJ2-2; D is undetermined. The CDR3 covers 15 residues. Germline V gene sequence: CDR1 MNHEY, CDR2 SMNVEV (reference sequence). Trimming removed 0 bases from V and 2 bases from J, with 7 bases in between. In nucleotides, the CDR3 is TGTGCCAGCAGTTTATCGGCGGAAAACACCGGGGAGCTGTTTTTT. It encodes CASSLSAENTGELFF.

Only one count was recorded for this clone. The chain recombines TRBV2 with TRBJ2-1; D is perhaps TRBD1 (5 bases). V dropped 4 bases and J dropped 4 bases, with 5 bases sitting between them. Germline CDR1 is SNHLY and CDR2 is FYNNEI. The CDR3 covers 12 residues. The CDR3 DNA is TGTGCCAGCAGTGCAGGGTACAATGAGCAGTTCTTC. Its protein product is CASSAGYNEQFF.

Here the CDR3 reads CAISESWLAENTDTQYF. The CDR3 region has the DNA TGTGCCATCAGTGAGTCTTGGTTAGCGGAGAACACAGATACGCAGTATTTT. V and J are TRBV10-3 and TRBJ2-3, with a possible D match to TRBD2 (6 bases). V shed 0 bases and J shed 2 bases, with 15 bases lying between them. Germline V CDR1 and CDR2: ENHRY, SYGVKD. The CDR3 length is 17 residues.

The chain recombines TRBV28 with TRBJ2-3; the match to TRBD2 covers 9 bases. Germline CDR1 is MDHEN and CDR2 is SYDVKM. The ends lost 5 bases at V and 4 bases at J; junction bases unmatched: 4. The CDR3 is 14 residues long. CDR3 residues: CASSSGRRPDTQYF. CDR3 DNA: TGTGCCAGCAGTAGCGGGAGGCGGCCAGATACGCAGTATTTT.

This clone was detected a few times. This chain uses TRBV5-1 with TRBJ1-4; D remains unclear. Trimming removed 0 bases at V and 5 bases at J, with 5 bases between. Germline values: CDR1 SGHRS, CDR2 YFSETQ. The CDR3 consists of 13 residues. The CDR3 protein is CASSLEDNEKLFF. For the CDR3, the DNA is TGCGCCAGCAGCTTGGAGGACAATGAAAAACTGTTTTTT.

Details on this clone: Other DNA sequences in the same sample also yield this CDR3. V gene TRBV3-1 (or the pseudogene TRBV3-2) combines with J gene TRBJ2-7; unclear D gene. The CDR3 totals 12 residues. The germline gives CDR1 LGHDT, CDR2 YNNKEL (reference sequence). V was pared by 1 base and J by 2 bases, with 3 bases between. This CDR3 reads CASSQGTYEQYF. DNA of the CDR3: TGTGCCAGCAGCCAAGGAACCTACGAGCAGTACTTC.

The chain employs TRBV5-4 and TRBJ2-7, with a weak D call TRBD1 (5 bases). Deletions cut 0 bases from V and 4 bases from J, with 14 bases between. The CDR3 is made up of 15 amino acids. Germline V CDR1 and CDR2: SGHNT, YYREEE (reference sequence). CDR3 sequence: CASSLGSGKQYEQYF. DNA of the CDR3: TGTGCCAGCAGCTTGGGGTCAGGGAAACAGTACGAGCAGTACTTC. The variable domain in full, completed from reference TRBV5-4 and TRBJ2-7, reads ETGVTQSPTHLIKTRGQQVTLRCSSQSGHNTVSWYQQALGQGPQFIFQYYREEENGRGNFPPRFSGLQFPNYSSELNVNALELDDSALYLCASSLGSGKQYEQYFGPGTRLTVT.

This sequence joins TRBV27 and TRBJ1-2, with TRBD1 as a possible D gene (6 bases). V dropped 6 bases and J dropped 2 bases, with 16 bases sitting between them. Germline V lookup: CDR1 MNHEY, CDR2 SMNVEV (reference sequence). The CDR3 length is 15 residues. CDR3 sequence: CASSRTRTANYGYTF. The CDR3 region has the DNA TGTGCCAGCAGCCGAACCCGGACAGCAAACTATGGCTACACCTTC.

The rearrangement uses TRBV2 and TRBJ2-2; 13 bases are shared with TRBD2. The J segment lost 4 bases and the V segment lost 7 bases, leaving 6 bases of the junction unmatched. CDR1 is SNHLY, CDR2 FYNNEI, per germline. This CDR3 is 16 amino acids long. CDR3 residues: CASTGLAGVPTGELFF. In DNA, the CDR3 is TGTGCCAGCACTGGACTAGCGGGAGTCCCCACCGGGGAGCTGTTTTTT.

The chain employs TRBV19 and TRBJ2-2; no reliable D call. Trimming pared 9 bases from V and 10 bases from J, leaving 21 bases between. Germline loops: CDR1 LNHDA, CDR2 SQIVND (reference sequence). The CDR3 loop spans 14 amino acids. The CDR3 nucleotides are TGTGCCAGGGCTCTGGAGCAGGTGGCAGCGGAGCTGTTTTTT. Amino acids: CARALEQVAAELFF.

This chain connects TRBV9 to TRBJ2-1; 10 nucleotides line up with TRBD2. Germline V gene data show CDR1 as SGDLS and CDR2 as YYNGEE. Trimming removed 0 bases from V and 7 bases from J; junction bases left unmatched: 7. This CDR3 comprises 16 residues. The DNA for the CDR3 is TGTGCCAGCAGCGTAGGCCTAGCGGGAGTAGTTAATGAGCAGTTCTTC. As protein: CASSVGLAGVVNEQFF.

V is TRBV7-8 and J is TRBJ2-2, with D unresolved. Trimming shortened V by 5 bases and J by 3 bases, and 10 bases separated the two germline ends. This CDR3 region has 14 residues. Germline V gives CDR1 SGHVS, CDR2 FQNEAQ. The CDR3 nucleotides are TGTGCCAGCAGCCCAGGCGACTACACCGGGGAGCTGTTTTTT. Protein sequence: CASSPGDYTGELFF.